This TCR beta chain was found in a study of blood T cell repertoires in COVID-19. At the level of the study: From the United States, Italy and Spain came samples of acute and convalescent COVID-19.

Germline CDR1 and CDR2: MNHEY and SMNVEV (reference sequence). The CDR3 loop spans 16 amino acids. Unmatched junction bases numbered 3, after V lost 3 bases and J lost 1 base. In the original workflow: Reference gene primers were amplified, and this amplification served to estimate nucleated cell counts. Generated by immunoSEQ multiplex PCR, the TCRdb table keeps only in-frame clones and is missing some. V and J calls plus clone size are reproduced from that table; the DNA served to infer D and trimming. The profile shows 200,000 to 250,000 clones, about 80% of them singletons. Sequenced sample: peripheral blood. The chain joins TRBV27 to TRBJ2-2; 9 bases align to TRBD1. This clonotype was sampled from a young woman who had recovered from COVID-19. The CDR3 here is CASSLRTGVNTGELFF. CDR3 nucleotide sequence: TGTGCCAGCAGTTTGAGGACAGGGGTGAACACCGGGGAGCTGTTTTTT.